This TCR beta chain was captured in a study of control samples from healthy donors and cancer patients. Per germline, CDR1 MGHRA and CDR2 YSYEKL. Trimming stripped 5 bases from V and 5 bases from J, with 15 bases between. This CDR3 is 15 amino acids long. This clone was seen a single time. Sequencing used immunoSEQ multiplex PCR; TCRdb keeps in-frame clones, though not all of them. The table includes tens of thousands of clones, roughly 94% detected once. What was sequenced was blood. This TCR derives from a man in his sixties in good health. The chain couples TRBV4-1 to TRBJ1-4; no firm D call. The CDR3 reads CASSNAGGLNEKLFF. As DNA, the CDR3 is TGCGCCAGCAGCAACGCGGGCGGGCTAAATGAAAAACTGTTTTTT.